The rows below give T cell receptor beta chains drawn from one sample of a study of blood T cell repertoires in COVID-19. Assay used: immunoSEQ multiplex PCR; TCRdb lists only in-frame clones, some missing. The sample carries around 260,000 clones, 86% recorded once. Sequencing was done on a sample of peripheral blood. The receptors were gathered from a man aged 18 to 35 with active or convalescent COVID-19. Each CDR3 is given with its conserved first and last residue. Each record gives: clone size, J gene, V gene, CDR3 protein. Some rows mark clone size as missing; the rest say once, few, many or name a class of expanded clone.

>.|TRBJ1-1|TRBV7-3
CASSLYPRNTEAFF
>.|TRBJ1-4|TRBV27
CASSLFYQDFSTNEKLFF
>.|TRBJ2-7|TRBV6-2/TRBV6-3
CASSYPDEQYF
>.|TRBJ2-7|TRBV19
CASSNGQGASYEQYF
>.|TRBJ1-5|TRBV24-1
CATSYDGRPPQEPQHF
>.|TRBJ2-2|TRBV9
CASTSEPTSGGATGELFF
>.|TRBJ2-1|TRBV5-4
CASSLGGGPYNEQFF
>once|TRBJ2-1|TRBV27
CASSLTGSNEQFF
>few|TRBJ1-6|TRBV10-3
CAISDSSVIHNSPLHF
>.|TRBJ2-2|TRBV5-6
CASGGDGTGELFF
>.|TRBJ2-3|TRBV5-8
CASSRLGQGTDTQYF
>.|TRBJ1-4|TRBV4-1
CASRDRGGNEKLFF
>.|TRBJ1-1|TRBV5-1
CASSELAQGNTEAFF
>once|TRBJ1-1|TRBV6-2/TRBV6-3
CASSDRVTEAFF
>.|TRBJ2-1|TRBV7-3
CASSPDRPSGGYNEQFF
>.|TRBJ1-1|TRBV29-1
CSVAHNRGTEAFF
>few|TRBJ1-5|TRBV6-5
CASKLVEYSNQPQHF
>.|TRBJ2-1|TRBV19
CASSTRDRGPDNEQFF
>.|TRBJ1-4|TRBV5-5
CASSQVMGQIEKLFF
>.|TRBJ2-3|TRBV29-1
CSVGLGGGGTDTQYF
>.|TRBJ1-2|TRBV7-9
CASSLGTGAMRSTF
>.|TRBJ2-7|TRBV7-2
CASSSLDAGGLSYEQYF
>.|TRBJ2-1|TRBV10-2
CASKERDSQYNEQFF
>.|TRBJ1-5|TRBV28
CASRQGFNQPQHF
>.|TRBJ2-7|TRBV6-6
CASRQGATYEQYF
>.|TRBJ1-5|TRBV23-1
CASSQSLEQPQHF
>.|TRBJ2-7|TRBV30
CAWTSPGAKAYEQYF
>few|TRBJ1-1|TRBV12-3/TRBV12-4
CASGTQEDTEAFF
>.|TRBJ2-2|TRBV15
CATSRLTGGTGELFF
>.|TRBJ2-3|TRBV19
CASGPGGDTQYF
>.|TRBJ1-5|TRBV12-3/TRBV12-4
CASSFTRDQPQHF
>.|TRBJ1-3|TRBV18
CASSPDRGRNTIYF
>.|TRBJ1-1|TRBV5-6
CASSFYETDLNTEAFF
>.|TRBJ1-2|TRBV6-5
CASSQGAPSMGYTF
>.|TRBJ1-4|TRBV11-1
CASSPRSSPRGEKLFF
>.|TRBJ2-1|TRBV4-1
CASSQGRVRGYNEQFF
>.|TRBJ1-1|TRBV24-1
CATSEGVARGRAFF
>.|TRBJ2-5|TRBV6-5
CASSIGAQETQYF
>.|TRBJ2-1|TRBV9
CASSRTPVPSNEQFF
>.|TRBJ2-7|TRBV28
CASSQGQGLSYEQYF
>.|TRBJ1-2|TRBV6-1
CASSELVTNYGYTF
>.|TRBJ2-3|TRBV14
CASSQSGFLTDTQYF
>.|TRBJ2-1|TRBV4-3
CASSQRSGYSSYNEQFF
>.|TRBJ2-5|TRBV11-2
CASSFGFAGETQYF
>.|TRBJ2-7|TRBV7-2
CASSFAGLGYSYEQYF
>few|TRBJ1-3|TRBV11-3
CASTDRVGGNTIYF